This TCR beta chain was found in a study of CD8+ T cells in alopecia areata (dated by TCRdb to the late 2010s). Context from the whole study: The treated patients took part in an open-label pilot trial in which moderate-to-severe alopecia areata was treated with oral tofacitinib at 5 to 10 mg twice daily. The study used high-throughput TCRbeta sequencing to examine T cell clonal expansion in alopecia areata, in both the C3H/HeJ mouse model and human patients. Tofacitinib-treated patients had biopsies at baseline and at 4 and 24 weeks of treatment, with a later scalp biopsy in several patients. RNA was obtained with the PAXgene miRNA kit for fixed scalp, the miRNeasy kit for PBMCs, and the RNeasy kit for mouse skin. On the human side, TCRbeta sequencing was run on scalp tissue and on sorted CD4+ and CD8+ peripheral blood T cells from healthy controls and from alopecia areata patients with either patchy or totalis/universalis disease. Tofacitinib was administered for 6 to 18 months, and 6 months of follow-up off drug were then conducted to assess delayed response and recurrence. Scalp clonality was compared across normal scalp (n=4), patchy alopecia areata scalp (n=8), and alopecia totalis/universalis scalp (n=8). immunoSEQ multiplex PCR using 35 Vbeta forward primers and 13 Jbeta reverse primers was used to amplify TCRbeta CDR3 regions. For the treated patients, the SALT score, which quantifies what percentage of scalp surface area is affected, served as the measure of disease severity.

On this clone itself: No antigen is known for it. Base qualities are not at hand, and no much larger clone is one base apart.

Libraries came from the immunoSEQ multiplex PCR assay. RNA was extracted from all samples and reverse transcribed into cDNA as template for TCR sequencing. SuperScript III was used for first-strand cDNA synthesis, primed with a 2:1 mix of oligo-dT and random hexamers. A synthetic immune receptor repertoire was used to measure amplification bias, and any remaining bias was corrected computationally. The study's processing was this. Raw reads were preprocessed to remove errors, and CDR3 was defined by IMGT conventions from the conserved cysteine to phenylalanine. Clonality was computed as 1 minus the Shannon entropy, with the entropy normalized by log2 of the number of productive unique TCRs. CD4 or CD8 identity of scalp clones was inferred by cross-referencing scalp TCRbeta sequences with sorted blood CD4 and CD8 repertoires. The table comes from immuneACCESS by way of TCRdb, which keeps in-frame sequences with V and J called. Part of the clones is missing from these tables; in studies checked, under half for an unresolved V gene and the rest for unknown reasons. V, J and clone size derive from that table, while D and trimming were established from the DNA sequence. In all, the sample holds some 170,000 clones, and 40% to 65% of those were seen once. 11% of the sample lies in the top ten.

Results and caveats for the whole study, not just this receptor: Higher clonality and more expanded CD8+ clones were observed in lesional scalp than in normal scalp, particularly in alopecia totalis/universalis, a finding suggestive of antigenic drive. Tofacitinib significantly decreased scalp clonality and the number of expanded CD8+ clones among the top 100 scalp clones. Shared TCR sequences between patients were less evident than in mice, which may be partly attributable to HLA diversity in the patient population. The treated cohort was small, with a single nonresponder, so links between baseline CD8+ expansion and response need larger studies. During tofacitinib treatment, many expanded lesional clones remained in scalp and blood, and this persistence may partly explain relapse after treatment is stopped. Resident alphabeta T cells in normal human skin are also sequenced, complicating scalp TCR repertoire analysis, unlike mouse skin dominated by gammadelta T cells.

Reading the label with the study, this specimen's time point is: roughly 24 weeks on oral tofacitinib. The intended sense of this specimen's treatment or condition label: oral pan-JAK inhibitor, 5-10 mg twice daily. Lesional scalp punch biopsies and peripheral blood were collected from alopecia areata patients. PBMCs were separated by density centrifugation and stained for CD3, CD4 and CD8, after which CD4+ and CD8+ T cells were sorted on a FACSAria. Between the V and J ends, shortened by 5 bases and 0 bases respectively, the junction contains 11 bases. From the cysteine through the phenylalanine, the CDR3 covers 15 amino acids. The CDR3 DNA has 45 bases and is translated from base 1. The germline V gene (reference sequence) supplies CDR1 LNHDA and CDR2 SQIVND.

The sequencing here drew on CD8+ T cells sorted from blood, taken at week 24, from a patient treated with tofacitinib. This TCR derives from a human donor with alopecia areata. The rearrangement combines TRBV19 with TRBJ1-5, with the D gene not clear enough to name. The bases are TGTGCCAGTAGTGGTACTGGGTTTAGCAATCAGCCCCAGCATTTT. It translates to CASSGTGFSNQPQHF.